The clone carrying this TCR beta chain showed up just once. The target antigen is unknown. This sample was included in a study of beta chain features in type 1 diabetes. Study as a whole: The patients were much like the healthy donors in age, gender and cell yields.

Investigators reverse transcribed all isolated RNA, so they sequenced expressed TCRB transcripts. Assay used: immunoSEQ multiplex PCR; TCRdb lists only in-frame clones, some missing. This sample yields around 40,000 clones, of which around 63% are seen a single time; more than 1.5% belongs to the top ten. Study-wide points: Type 1 diabetes patients had moderately but significantly shorter TCRB CDR3s in all four CD4+ subsets.

CDR3 length equals 16 residues. Germline V gives CDR1 MDHEN, CDR2 SYDVKM. J lost 6 bases, V lost 2 bases, and 9 bases had no gene match. This clonotype originated in a man aged 25-40 years with type 1 diabetes. Some clones in this sample may be carry-over from other donors' samples. The chain carries TRBV28 and TRBJ2-3, with 9 bases lining up with TRBD2. Sequencing was carried out using Tregs from blood. The CDR3 DNA reads as TGTGCCAGCAGTTTACGGCGGGGGGGACTGCGGGATACGCAGTATTTT. This gives the protein CASSLRRGGLRDTQYF.